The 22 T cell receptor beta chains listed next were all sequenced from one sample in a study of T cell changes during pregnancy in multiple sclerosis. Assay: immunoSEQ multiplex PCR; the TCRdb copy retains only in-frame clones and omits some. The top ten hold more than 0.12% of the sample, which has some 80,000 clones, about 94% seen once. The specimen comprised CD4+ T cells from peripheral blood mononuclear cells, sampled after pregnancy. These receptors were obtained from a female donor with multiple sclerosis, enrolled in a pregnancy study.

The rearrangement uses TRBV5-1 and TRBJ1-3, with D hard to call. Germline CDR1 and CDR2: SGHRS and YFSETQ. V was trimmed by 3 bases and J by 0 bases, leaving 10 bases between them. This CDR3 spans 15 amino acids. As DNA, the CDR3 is TGCGCCAGCAGCTCCCTGGGCGTCTCTGGAAACACCATATATTTT. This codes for CASSSLGVSGNTIYF.

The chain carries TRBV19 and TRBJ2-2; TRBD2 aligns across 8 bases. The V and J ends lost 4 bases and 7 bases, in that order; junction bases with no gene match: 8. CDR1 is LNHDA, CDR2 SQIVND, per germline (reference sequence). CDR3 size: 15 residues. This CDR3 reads CASSRSGGLSGELFF. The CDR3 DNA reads TGTGCCAGTAGTAGATCGGGAGGGCTGAGCGGGGAGCTGTTTTTT.

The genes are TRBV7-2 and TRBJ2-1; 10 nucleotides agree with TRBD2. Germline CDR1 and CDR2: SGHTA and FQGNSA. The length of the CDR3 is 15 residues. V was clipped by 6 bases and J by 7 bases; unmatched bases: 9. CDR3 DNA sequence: TGTGCCAGCAGGACGAGCGGGAGGGCCGATAATGAGCAGTTCTTC. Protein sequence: CASRTSGRADNEQFF.

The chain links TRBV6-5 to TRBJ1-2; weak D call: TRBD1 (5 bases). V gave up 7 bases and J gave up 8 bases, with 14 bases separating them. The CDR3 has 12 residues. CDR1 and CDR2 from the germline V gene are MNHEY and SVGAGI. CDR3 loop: CASTTGTWGYTF. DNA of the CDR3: TGTGCCAGCACAACCGGGACTTGGGGCTACACCTTC.

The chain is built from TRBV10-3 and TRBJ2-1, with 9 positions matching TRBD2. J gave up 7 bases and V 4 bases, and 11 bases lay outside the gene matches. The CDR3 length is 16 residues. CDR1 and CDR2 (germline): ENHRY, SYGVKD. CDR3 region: CAISAARTSERNEQFF. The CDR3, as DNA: TGTGCCATCAGTGCGGCTAGGACTAGCGAGAGGAATGAGCAGTTCTTC.

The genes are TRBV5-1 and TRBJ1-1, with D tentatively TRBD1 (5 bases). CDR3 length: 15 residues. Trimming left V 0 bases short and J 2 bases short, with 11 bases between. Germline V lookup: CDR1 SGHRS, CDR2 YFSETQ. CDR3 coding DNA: TGCGCCAGCAGCTTGGGGGGCGCCTTAAACACTGAAGCTTTCTTT. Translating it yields CASSLGGALNTEAFF.

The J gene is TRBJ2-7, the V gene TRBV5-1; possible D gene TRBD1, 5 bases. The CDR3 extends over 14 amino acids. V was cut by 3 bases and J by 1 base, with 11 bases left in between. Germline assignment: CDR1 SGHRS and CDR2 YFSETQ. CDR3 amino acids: CASSSRDRSYEQYF. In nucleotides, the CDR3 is TGCGCCAGCAGCTCAAGAGACAGATCCTACGAGCAGTACTTC.

The CDR3 protein is CSGQADTEAFF. The CDR3 nucleotides read TGCAGTGGACAGGCGGACACTGAAGCTTTCTTT. The chain uses TRBV20-1 and TRBJ1-1, with D tentatively TRBD1 (6 bases). Germline values: CDR1 DFQATT, CDR2 SNEGSKA (reference sequence). This CDR3 comprises 11 residues. V shed 7 bases and J shed 3 bases, with 9 bases lying between them.

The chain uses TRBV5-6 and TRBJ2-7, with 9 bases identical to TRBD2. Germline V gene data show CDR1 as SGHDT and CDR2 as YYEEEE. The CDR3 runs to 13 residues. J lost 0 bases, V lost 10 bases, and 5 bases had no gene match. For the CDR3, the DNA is TGTGCCGCAGGGACTAGCAACTCCTACGAGCAGTACTTC. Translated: CAAGTSNSYEQYF.

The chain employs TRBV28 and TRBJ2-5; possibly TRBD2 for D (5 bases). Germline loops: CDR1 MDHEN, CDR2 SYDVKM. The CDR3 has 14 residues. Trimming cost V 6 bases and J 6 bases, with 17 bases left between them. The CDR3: CASSPDGRGKTQYF. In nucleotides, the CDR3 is TGTGCCAGCAGCCCCGACGGCCGGGGAAAGACCCAGTACTTC.

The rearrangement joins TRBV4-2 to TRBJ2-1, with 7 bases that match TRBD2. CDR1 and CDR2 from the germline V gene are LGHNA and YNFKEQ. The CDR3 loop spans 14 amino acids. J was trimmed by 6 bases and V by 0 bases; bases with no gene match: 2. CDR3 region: CASSQERTSNEQFF. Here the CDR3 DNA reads TGTGCCAGCAGCCAAGAAAGGACTAGCAATGAGCAGTTCTTC.

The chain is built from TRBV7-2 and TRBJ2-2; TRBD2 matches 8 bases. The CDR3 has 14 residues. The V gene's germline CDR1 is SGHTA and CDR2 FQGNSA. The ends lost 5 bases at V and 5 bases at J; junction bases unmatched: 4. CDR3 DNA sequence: TGTGCCAGCAGCAAGCGGGAGAGGACCGGGGAGCTGTTTTTT. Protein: CASSKRERTGELFF.

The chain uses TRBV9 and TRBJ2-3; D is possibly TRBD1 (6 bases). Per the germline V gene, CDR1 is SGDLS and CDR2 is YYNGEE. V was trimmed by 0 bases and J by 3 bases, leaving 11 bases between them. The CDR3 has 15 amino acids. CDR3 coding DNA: TGTGCCAGCAGCGTAGGGGTGAGGGGGACAGATACGCAGTATTTT. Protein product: CASSVGVRGTDTQYF.

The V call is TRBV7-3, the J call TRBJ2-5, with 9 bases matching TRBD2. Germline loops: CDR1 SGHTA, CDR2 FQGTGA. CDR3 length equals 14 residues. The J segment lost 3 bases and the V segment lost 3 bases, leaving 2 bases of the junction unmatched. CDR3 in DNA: TGTGCCAGCAGCTTTTTAGCGGGAGAAGAGACCCAGTACTTC. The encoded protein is CASSFLAGEETQYF.

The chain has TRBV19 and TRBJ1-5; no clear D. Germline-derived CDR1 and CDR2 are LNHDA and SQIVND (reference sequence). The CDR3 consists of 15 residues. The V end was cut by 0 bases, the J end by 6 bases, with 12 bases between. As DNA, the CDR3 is TGTGCCAGTAGTATAGAAGCTGGGAGAGGTCAGCCCCAGCATTTT. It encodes CASSIEAGRGQPQHF. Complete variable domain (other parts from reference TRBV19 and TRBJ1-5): DGGITQSPKYLFRKEGQNVTLSCEQNLNHDAMYWYRQDPGQGLRLIYYSQIVNDFQKGDIAEGYSVSREKKESFPLTVTSAQKNPTAFYLCASSIEAGRGQPQHFGDGTRLSIL.

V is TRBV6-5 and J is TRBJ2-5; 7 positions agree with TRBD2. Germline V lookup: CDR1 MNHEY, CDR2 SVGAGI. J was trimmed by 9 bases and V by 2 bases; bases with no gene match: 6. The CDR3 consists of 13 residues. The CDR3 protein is CASSYQLRGAQYF. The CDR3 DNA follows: TGTGCCAGCAGTTACCAGCTTCGGGGGGCCCAGTACTTC.

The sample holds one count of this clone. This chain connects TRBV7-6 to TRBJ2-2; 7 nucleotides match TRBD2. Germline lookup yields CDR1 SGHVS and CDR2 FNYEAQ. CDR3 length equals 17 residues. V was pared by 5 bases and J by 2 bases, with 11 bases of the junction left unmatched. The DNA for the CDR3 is TGTGCCAGCAGCGGCCAGGTGGGAGGGACCAACACCGGGGAGCTGTTTTTT. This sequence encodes CASSGQVGGTNTGELFF.

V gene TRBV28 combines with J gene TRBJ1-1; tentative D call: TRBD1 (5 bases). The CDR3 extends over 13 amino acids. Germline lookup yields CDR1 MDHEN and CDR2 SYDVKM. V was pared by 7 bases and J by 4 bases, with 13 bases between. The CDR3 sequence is CASTTVGRTEAFF. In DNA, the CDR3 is TGTGCCAGCACCACTGTGGGGCGCACTGAAGCTTTCTTT.

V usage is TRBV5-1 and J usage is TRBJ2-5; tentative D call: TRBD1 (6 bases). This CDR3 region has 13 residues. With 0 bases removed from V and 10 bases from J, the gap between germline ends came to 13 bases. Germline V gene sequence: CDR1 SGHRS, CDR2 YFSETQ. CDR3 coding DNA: TGCGCCAGCAGCTTGGTTCAGGGGTCGGACCAGTACTTC. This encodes CASSLVQGSDQYF.

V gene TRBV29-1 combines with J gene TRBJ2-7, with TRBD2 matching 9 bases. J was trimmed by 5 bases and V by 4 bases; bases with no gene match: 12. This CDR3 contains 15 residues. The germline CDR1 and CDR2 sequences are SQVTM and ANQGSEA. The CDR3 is CSVGGSGRTLNEQYF. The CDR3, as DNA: TGCAGCGTTGGTGGCAGCGGGAGGACTCTAAACGAGCAGTACTTC.

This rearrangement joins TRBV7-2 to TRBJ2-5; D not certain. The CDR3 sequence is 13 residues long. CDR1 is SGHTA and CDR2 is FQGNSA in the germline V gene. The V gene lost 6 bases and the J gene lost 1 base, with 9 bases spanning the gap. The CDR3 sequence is CASRQFGQETQYF. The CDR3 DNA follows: TGTGCCAGCAGACAGTTCGGCCAAGAGACCCAGTACTTC.

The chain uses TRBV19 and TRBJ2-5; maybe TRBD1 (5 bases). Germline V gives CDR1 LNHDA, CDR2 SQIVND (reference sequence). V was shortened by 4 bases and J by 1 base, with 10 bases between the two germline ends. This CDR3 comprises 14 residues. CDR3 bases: TGTGCCAGTAGTAAGGCAGGGTTCCAAGAGACCCAGTACTTC. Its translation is CASSKAGFQETQYF.